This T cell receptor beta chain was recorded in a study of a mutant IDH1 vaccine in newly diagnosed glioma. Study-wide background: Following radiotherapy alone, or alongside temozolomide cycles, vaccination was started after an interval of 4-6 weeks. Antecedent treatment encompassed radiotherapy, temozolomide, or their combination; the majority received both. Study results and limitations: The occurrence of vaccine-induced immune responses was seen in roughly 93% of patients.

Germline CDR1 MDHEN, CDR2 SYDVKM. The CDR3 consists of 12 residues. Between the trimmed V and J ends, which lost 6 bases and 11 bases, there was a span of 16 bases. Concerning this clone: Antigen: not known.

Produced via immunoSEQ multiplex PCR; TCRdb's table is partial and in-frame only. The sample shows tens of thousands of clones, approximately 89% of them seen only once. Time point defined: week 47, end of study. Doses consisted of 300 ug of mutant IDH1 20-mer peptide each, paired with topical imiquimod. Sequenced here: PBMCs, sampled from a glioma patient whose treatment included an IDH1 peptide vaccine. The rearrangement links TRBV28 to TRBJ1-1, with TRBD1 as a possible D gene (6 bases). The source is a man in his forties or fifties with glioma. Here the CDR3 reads CASRTLTGWAFF. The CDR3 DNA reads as TGTGCCAGCAGGACCTTGACAGGTTGGGCTTTCTTT.